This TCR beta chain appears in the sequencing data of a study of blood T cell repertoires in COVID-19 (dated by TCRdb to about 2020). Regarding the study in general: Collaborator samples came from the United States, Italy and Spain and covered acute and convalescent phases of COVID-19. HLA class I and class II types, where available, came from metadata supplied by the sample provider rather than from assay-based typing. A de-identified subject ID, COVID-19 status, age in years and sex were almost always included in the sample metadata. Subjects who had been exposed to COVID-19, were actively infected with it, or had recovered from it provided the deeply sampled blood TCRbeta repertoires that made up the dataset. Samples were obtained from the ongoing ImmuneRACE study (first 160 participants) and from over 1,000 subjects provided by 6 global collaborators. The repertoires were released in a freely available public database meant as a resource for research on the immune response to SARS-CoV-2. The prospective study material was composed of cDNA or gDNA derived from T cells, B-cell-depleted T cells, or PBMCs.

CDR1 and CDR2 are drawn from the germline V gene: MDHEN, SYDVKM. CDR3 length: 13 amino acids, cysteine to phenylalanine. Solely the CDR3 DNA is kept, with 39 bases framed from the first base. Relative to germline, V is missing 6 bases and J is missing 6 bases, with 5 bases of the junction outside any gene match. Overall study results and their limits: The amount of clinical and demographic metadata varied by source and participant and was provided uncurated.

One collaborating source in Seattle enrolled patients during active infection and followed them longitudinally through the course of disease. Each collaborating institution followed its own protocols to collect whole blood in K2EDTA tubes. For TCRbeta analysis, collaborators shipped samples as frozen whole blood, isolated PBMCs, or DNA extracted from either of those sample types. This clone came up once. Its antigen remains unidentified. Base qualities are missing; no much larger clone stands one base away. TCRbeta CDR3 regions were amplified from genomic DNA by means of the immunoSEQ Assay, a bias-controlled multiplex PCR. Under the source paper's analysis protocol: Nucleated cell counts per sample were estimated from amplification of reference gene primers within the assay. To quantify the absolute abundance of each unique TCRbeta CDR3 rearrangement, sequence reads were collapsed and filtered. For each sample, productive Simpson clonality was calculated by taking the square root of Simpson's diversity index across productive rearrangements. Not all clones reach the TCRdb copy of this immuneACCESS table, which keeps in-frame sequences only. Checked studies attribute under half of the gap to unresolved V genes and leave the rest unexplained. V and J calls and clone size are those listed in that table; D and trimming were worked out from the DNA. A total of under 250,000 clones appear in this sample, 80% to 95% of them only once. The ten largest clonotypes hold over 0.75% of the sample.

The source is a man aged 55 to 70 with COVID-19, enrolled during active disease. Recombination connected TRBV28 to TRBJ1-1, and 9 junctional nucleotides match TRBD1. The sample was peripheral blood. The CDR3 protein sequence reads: CASRPRQGAEAFF. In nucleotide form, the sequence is TGTGCCAGCAGGCCTAGACAGGGGGCTGAAGCTTTCTTT.